The clone carrying this T cell receptor beta chain appeared a few times. The antigen remains undetermined. The data are from a study of beta chain features in type 1 diabetes. The sequenced template was cDNA made from the entire isolated RNA. Assay used: immunoSEQ multiplex PCR; TCRdb lists only in-frame clones, some missing. The table includes under 400,000 clones, roughly 15% detected once. This CDR3 spans 14 amino acids. Germline V CDR1 and CDR2: SGDLS, YYNGEE. Trimming shortened V by 4 bases and J by 5 bases, and 15 bases separated the two germline ends. General observations from the study: The study left unresolved whether HLA type influences TCRB rearrangement.

The specimen was central memory CD4+ T cells from blood. This sequence was found in a man aged 25-40 years in good health. V gene TRBV9 combines with J gene TRBJ1-1, with D unclear. The CDR3 nucleotides are TGTGCCAGCAGCACAGACCTAGGAGGGACTGAAGCTTTCTTT. Translating gives CASSTDLGGTEAFF.